This T cell receptor beta chain was documented in a study of blood T cell repertoires in COVID-19. Turning to the study itself: The United States, Italy and Spain supplied acute and convalescent COVID-19 samples.

Per the original data handling: Amplifying reference gene primers gave estimates of nucleated cell counts. Assay: immunoSEQ multiplex PCR; the TCRdb copy retains only in-frame clones and omits some. V and J calls and clone size follow that table, whereas D and trimming were derived from the DNA. The data contain 250,000 to 300,000 clones, approximately 86% of them singletons. The CDR3 runs 16 residues. The germline V gene encodes CDR1 SGHRS and CDR2 YFSETQ. V was clipped by 0 bases and J by 2 bases; unmatched bases: 5. The rearrangement uses TRBV5-1 and TRBJ2-5, with 9 bases fitting TRBD2. The sequencing sample was made of peripheral blood. This clonotype was obtained from a woman aged 55-70 years with COVID-19, enrolled during active disease. CDR3 amino acids: CASSLGGGRGQETQYF. In DNA, the CDR3 is TGCGCCAGCAGCTTGGGAGGCGGGAGGGGACAAGAGACCCAGTACTTC. The whole variable domain, remainder taken from reference TRBV5-1 and TRBJ2-5, is KAGVTQTPRYLIKTRGQQVTLSCSPISGHRSVSWYQQTPGQGLQFLFEYFSETQRNKGNFPGRFSGRQFSNSRSEMNVSTLELGDSALYLCASSLGGGRGQETQYFGPGTRLLVL.